The rows below give T cell receptor beta chains drawn from one sample of a study of T cells in Graves' hyperthyroidism and ophthalmopathy. TCRdb reprocessed the multiplex PCR reads with MiXCR, giving one entry per CDR3 protein. Of about 410,000 distinct CDR3 sequences in the sample, roughly 14% were seen once. Sequencing used blood. The receptor source for this set is a man aged 18 to 30 with Graves' ophthalmopathy. Each CDR3 is given with its conserved first and last residue. The D gene is left open where the match is weak. The size of a clone is reported for some rows only, either as once, few or many, or as a class for expanded clones.

clone size	D gene	V gene	J gene	CDR3 DNA	CDR3 protein
many	TRBD1	TRBV3-1	TRBJ2-7	TGTGCCAGCAGTCTCCCCGGGACAGGGGGCATCGAGCAGTACTTC	CASSLPGTGGIEQYF
few	TRBD2	TRBV7-9	TRBJ2-5	TGTGCCAGCAGCTTCGCTCCGGGGGGGCCCAACCAAGAGACCCAGTACTTC	CASSFAPGGPNQETQYF
.	TRBD2	TRBV10-3	TRBJ2-1	TGTGCCATAAACCCGGGACTAGCGGGAGTATACAATGAGCAGTTCTTC	CAINPGLAGVYNEQFF
few	.	TRBV10-3	TRBJ2-6	TGTGCCATCAGTGAGTCGGGGGTTAGCTCTGGGGCCAACGTCCTGACTTTC	CAISESGVSSGANVLTF
many	.	TRBV30	TRBJ2-3	TGTGCCTCTCGGATCTGGGGGGGCGTTCTCACAGATACGCAGTATTTT	CASRIWGGVLTDTQYF
many	TRBD2	TRBV11-2	TRBJ2-7	TGTGCCAGCAGCTTAGTCGTACTAGCGGGATTCTACGAGCAGTACTTC	CASSLVVLAGFYEQYF
many	TRBD2	TRBV2	TRBJ2-3	TGTGGGACTAGCGGGGGCCCTAGCACAGATACGCAGTATTTT	CGTSGGPSTDTQYF
many	.	TRBV4-1	TRBJ2-7	TGCGCCAGCAGCCAAGAGAGGCTCTCTTTCTACGAGCAGTACTTC	CASSQERLSFYEQYF
.	TRBD2	TRBV9	TRBJ2-3	TGTGCCAGTGGACTCCTATCTAGCGGGGTCACAGATACGCAGTATTTT	CASGLLSSGVTDTQYF
many	.	TRBV11-2	TRBJ2-7	TGTGCCAGCAGGTCCCGAGGGTACTTAACCTACGAGCAGTACTTC	CASRSRGYLTYEQYF
few	.	TRBV7-9	TRBJ1-3	TGTGCCAGCACCTACGGGACCGGTATCGGTGGAAACACCATATATTTT	CASTYGTGIGGNTIYF
.	TRBD2	TRBV6-5	TRBJ2-7	TGTGCCAGCAGTTACTTTGGACTAGCGGGAGTCGAGCAGTACTTC	CASSYFGLAGVEQYF
many	TRBD2	TRBV5-1	TRBJ2-3	TGCGCCAGCAGCTTGGCCGGATTGGGGGGGTCCACAGATACGCAGTATTTT	CASSLAGLGGSTDTQYF
many	TRBD2	TRBV7-9	TRBJ2-3	TGTGCCAGCAGCTGGACTAGCGGGAGAGGGGTAGATACGCAGTATTTT	CASSWTSGRGVDTQYF
.	TRBD1	TRBV7-9	TRBJ1-1	TGTGCCAGCAGTACAGGGGGCAACACTGAAGCTTTCTTT	CASSTGGNTEAFF
.	TRBD2	TRBV7-2	TRBJ2-7	TGTGCCAGCAGCTTACCTGCCGGACTAGCGGGGAGTTACGAGCAGTACTTC	CASSLPAGLAGSYEQYF
few	.	TRBV6-6	TRBJ2-7	TGTGCCAGCAGTTACTCCGGACTGCACTCCTACGAGCAGTACTTC	CASSYSGLHSYEQYF
many	.	TRBV5-1	TRBJ1-1	TGCGCCAGCAGCTTGGGAGGGGAGGACACTGAAGCTTTCTTT	CASSLGGEDTEAFF
.	.	TRBV12-3/TRBV12-4	TRBJ2-5	TGTGCCAGCAGTTTGTGGGATAGGGAGACCCAGTACTTC	CASSLWDRETQYF
many	TRBD1	TRBV5-6	TRBJ2-7	TGTGCCAGCAGCTTGGGGGACAGATTTCGGTACGAGCAGTACTTC	CASSLGDRFRYEQYF
few	TRBD2	TRBV5-1	TRBJ2-7	TGCGCCAGCAGCTTGGCCGGGACTACGCCCTACGAGCAGTACTTC	CASSLAGTTPYEQYF
many	.	TRBV20-1	TRBJ2-3	TGCAGTGCTAAAGACTGGAGCCGCGCAGGAGATACGCAGTATTTT	CSAKDWSRAGDTQYF
.	.	TRBV6-1	TRBJ2-7	TGTGCCAGCAGAAATACCTACGAGCAGTACTTC	CASRNTYEQYF
many	TRBD2	TRBV20-1	TRBJ2-7	TGCAGTGCTAGTGGGGGACTAGCGGGATTATCCTACGAGCAGTACTTC	CSASGGLAGLSYEQYF
.	.	TRBV12-3/TRBV12-4	TRBJ1-1	TGTGCCAGCACACCCGACAGGCCGAACACTGAAGCTTTCTTT	CASTPDRPNTEAFF
.	.	TRBV6-4	TRBJ1-2	TGTGCCAGCAGTCGATGGGGGGGAAATGGCTACACCTTC	CASSRWGGNGYTF
many	.	TRBV7-3	TRBJ1-1	TGTGCCAGCAGCCCGCAGGACGGGAACACTGAAGCTTTCTTT	CASSPQDGNTEAFF
few	.	TRBV12-5	TRBJ2-1	TGTGCTAGTGGTTCTAGTTGGGAGTTTGGGTACAATGAGCAGTTCTTC	CASGSSWEFGYNEQFF
many	.	TRBV12-3/TRBV12-4	TRBJ1-2	TGTGCCAGCAGTTTAAGAGGGTCGGGGAACTATGGCTACACCTTC	CASSLRGSGNYGYTF
many	.	TRBV19	TRBJ1-5	TGTGCCAGTAGTTCCATGCGGCAGAGTGGCAATCAGCCCCAGCATTTT	CASSSMRQSGNQPQHF
.	.	TRBV29-1	TRBJ1-5	TGCAGCGTGCAGGAGTATAGCAATCAGCCCCAGCATTTT	CSVQEYSNQPQHF
many	.	TRBV5-1	TRBJ2-3	TGCGCCAGCAGCAGAGCGAGTTCAAGCACAGATACGCAGTATTTT	CASSRASSSTDTQYF
many	.	TRBV13	TRBJ1-6	TGTGCCAGCTCCGACTTCAATTCACCCCTCCACTTT	CASSDFNSPLHF
.	.	TRBV19	TRBJ2-7	TGTGCCAGCGCCAAGAGGACCGAGACCTACGAGCAGTACTTC	CASAKRTETYEQYF
many	.	TRBV11-2	TRBJ1-1	TGTGCCAGCAGCCTACGACAGGCTTCCATGAACACTGAAGCTTTCTTT	CASSLRQASMNTEAFF
many	TRBD1	TRBV2	TRBJ1-2	TGTGCCAGCAGTGGAGGACAGGGGACAGGAGACCTCTATGGCTACACCTTC	CASSGGQGTGDLYGYTF
few	TRBD2	TRBV10-3	TRBJ2-1	TGTGCCATCAGCCCGGGGGGCGGGAGGGCCGGTGGCTACAATGAGCAGTTCTTC	CAISPGGGRAGGYNEQFF
.	.	TRBV3-1	TRBJ1-2	TGTGCCAGCAGGAAGGGCGACGGGGGGCATGGCTACACCTTC	CASRKGDGGHGYTF
many	.	TRBV27	TRBJ2-7	TGTGCCAGCAGTTTGCGCAGCAGCTCCTACGAGCAGTACTTC	CASSLRSSSYEQYF
many	.	TRBV28	TRBJ1-2	TGTGCCAGCAGTAACTTGGGCTACACCTTC	CASSNLGYTF
few	.	TRBV19	TRBJ1-5	TGTGCCAGTAGAGGGGTGCTCGGCAATCAGCCCCAGCATTTT	CASRGVLGNQPQHF
many	.	TRBV5-5	TRBJ2-5	TGTGCCAGCAGCTTGGGGGGGACCGTAGAGACCCAGTACTTC	CASSLGGTVETQYF
many	.	TRBV6-2/TRBV6-3	TRBJ2-1	TGTGCCAGCAGTCGCGAATGGGCTAGCGCCTATGAGCAGTTCTTC	CASSREWASAYEQFF
few	.	TRBV30	TRBJ2-3	TGTGCCTGGAGTTGGAGGGGTTGGGGAACAGATACGCAGTATTTT	CAWSWRGWGTDTQYF
many	.	TRBV5-1	TRBJ2-3	TGCGCCAGCACCGCAGGGGTTAGCACAGATACGCAGTATTTT	CASTAGVSTDTQYF
many	TRBD1	TRBV6-5	TRBJ2-7	TGTGCCAGCAGTTACTCCTGGGGGGACAGGGCCTACGAGCAGTACTTC	CASSYSWGDRAYEQYF
few	.	TRBV5-6	TRBJ2-7	TGTGCCAGCAGCTTTGGACTCTTTAGCTCCTACGAGCAGTACTTC	CASSFGLFSSYEQYF
many	.	TRBV28	TRBJ2-1	TGTGCCAGCAGTTCCCTACTCGCGGGGGCCCACTACAATGAGCAGTTCTTC	CASSSLLAGAHYNEQFF
many	TRBD1	TRBV29-1	TRBJ2-1	TGCAGCGTCGAAGACAGGGTCTCCTACAATGAGCAGTTCTTC	CSVEDRVSYNEQFF
many	.	TRBV11-1	TRBJ2-1	TGTGCCAGCAGCCCGGCAAGAGACAATGAGCAGTTCTTC	CASSPARDNEQFF
many	.	TRBV6-1	TRBJ2-7	TGTGCCAGCAGTGAAGGTCCTCCTATCTATTCCTACGAGCAGTACTTC	CASSEGPPIYSYEQYF
many	TRBD1	TRBV13	TRBJ1-1	TGTGCCAGCAACCCAACGGCACAGGGGGTAGGGACTGAAGCTTTCTTT	CASNPTAQGVGTEAFF
.	.	TRBV19	TRBJ1-5	TGTGCCAGTACCTTCAACCACGGCCAGGCGGGTCAGCCCCAGCATTTT	CASTFNHGQAGQPQHF
few	.	TRBV7-2	TRBJ2-7	TGTGCCAGCAGCGTCCTTCTCGAGGGTACCTACGAGCAGTACTTC	CASSVLLEGTYEQYF
many	TRBD2	TRBV2	TRBJ2-7	TGTGCCAGCAACTGGCCCGGGACTAGCTCCTACGAGCAGTACTTC	CASNWPGTSSYEQYF
many	.	TRBV20-1	TRBJ2-7	TGCAGTGCTAGAGATCTCTTGGGGGGTCTATCCTACGAGCAGTACTTC	CSARDLLGGLSYEQYF
few	.	TRBV24-1	TRBJ2-3	TGTGCCACCAGTGACTCCGAAGGGGATACGCAGTATTTT	CATSDSEGDTQYF